The present TCR beta chain was sequenced within a study of cytomegalovirus exposure and HLA in healthy donors (dated by TCRdb to between 2016 and 2019). Notes on the research overall: In an earlier analysis of some 610 of the donors, roughly 300 Gb of sequence data and 120 million or so unique TCR beta sequences from 180 million or so T cells were reported. Roughly 300 gigabases of sequencing data and approximately 85 million unique TCR sequences were included in an early release covering around 600 HLA-typed donors. Of the roughly 400 genotyped donors, 81% fell in the genetic ancestry cluster associated with self-reported Caucasian donors. The study aimed to test whether signatures of past pathogen exposure could be identified by cataloging public T cell receptors. The study used immunosequencing to profile the T cell repertoires of approximately 630 subjects and linked those repertoires to cytomegalovirus serostatus. In addition to the first cohort of 666 subjects, a separate validation cohort of 120 different subjects was used. To predict cytomegalovirus infection status, the study combined high-throughput TCR immunosequencing, statistical association of individual TCRs with disease status, and machine learning. A later analysis re-analyzed previously published TCR beta repertoires from several hundred donors and added high-resolution HLA genotyping to study TCR occurrence patterns. Rather than using new phenotypic data, the later analysis identified candidate immune exposures from TCR beta sequences and from how often those sequences occurred across donors. An earlier analysis of more than 450 of the donors used high-throughput TCR beta sequencing to judge whether each TCR beta V gene segment behaved as functional or pseudogenic. Donor age, sex, ethnicity and CMV serostatus were collected together with the repertoire data. In a later genetic analysis, genome-wide SNP genotypes for about three fifths of the roughly 670 donors were used, and that subset was treated as a discovery cohort. Every repertoire in the discovery cohort had been generated on one and the same sequencing platform. Class I and class II HLA loci were covered by the typing at four-digit resolution. The number of typed donors differed by locus: roughly 629-640 for A, B, C, DRB1 and DQB1; about 520 for DQA1; some 590 for DPA1; and 400 to 480 for DPB1. Because of strong linkage in the cohort, 4 to 6 DR-DQ haplotypes were treated as single units for association and clustering. Across roughly 420 genotyped donors of the cohort, an average of about 220,000 unique TCR beta nucleotide sequences per donor were sequenced, and roughly 20% of those sequences were non-productive.

Receptor amplification or capture employed the immunoSEQ multiplex PCR assay. A mixture of 60 forward primers for TCR Vbeta segments and 13 reverse primers for TCR Jbeta segments was used in the multiplex PCR. Amplification of the CDR3 region of rearranged TCR beta genes was performed with a multiplex PCR assay on genomic DNA. The Illumina HiSeq System was used to sequence the amplified TCR beta libraries as 87-base-pair reads. In the paper's pipeline: Across the roughly 640 repertoires, a later analysis counted approximately 75 million unique TCR beta chains, approximately 10 million of which were shared by at least two donors. Raw reads were error-corrected and collapsed into unique sequences with a nearest-neighbor algorithm that merged closely related sequences to remove PCR and sequencing errors. V, D and J gene segments were assigned by aligning CDR3 sequences to IMGT reference sequences. Each retained sequence needed at least a six-nucleotide match to both a V gene segment and a J gene segment. A rearrangement was called productive if the CDR3 had no stop codons and remained in frame with V and J, and every other rearrangement was called non-productive. CDR3 was defined by IMGT convention, running from the second conserved V-encoded cysteine to the conserved J-encoded phenylalanine. The earlier analysis of about 620 of the donors excluded sequences that lacked an unambiguous match to a single V gene segment. An earlier analysis of some 500 of the donors classified V segments as functional when productive rearrangements were above 56.7% and as segregating when the standard deviation between donors was above 5%. A statistical classification framework was built to diagnose cytomegalovirus status from the catalog of TCR beta chain sequences. A later analysis assigned V and J genes by comparing TCR nucleotide sequences with IMGT/GENE-DB human TR gene sequences. Using the TCRdist pipeline, a later analysis assigned CDR3 sequences along with most-parsimonious VDJ recombination scenarios. In a later analysis, every TCR beta chain was defined by the combination of its CDR3 amino acid sequence and its V-gene family, and reads without a unique V-gene family were dropped. In a later analysis, fewer than 600 highly shared, low-generation-probability nucleotide sequences were removed to address suspected cross-contamination and a sequencing artifact. A later analysis calculated a clonal expansion index for each public chain from normalized within-repertoire ranks of inferred template counts. Generation probabilities in a later analysis came from a VDJ recombination model fitted to out-of-frame rearrangements, and those results were checked against IGoR. Hypergeometric tests were used in a later analysis to score TCR-TCR, TCR-HLA and TCR-CMV co-occurrence, with a repertoire-size bias correction applied to the TCR pairs. In a later analysis, false discovery rates were estimated by permuting HLA or CMV assignments 20 times. In a later analysis, co-occurring TCRs were grouped with DBSCAN, and TCRdist sequence similarity was added when clustering was performed within HLA-allele-positive subsets. Repertoires with fewer than 30,000 or more than 120,000 public chains were left out of co-occurrence clustering, as were a few repertoires with anomalous nucleotide sharing. Drawn from immuneACCESS, this table holds only the in-frame rearrangements with V and J called that TCRdb kept. Clones are partly lost; checked studies trace under half to an unresolved V gene and leave the rest unexplained. V and J calls plus clone size are reproduced from that table; the DNA served to infer D and trimming. The sample table holds about 170,000 clones, of which around 86% were seen once. The ten biggest clones cover 2% to 2.5% of the sample.

In total, around 600 healthy bone marrow donors made up the cohort. Cohort members were all nominally healthy when sampled, although unrecorded immune exposures were likely present. The donor was CMV seronegative and belonged to the group of 320 or so seronegative cohort members. A peripheral blood sample was collected from each donor, and TCR beta sequencing was performed on peripheral blood mononuclear cells. The Qiagen DNeasy Blood Extraction Kit was used to extract genomic DNA from the blood cell samples. V and J are trimmed by 5 bases and 8 bases, and the gene matches miss 5 bases of the junction. The germline V gene (reference sequence) sets CDR1 to WNHNN and CDR2 to SYGVQD. From its cysteine to its phenylalanine, the CDR3 spans 14 amino acids. The DNA shown is the 42-base CDR3, in frame from base 1. General study outcomes and caveats: A later analysis reported that several top co-occurrence clusters appeared linked to parvovirus B19, influenza, CMV and Epstein-Barr virus. A group of highly shared sequence variants was considered likely to be a technical artifact of the sequencing pipeline. Strong co-occurrence of HLA alleles, especially DR and DQ, made assigning TCR associations to individual alleles difficult. Because HLA typing was unavailable for some donors at each locus, only the typed subset was used in association tests. According to the authors, the approach could potentially be generalized to other disease states and immunological phenotypes. In both the original and validation cohorts, the classifier was reported to diagnose cytomegalovirus status with high specificity and sensitivity. Because the 87-base-pair reads could not distinguish some IMGT-functional V segments, including TRBV6-2 and TRBV6-3, those segments were excluded. A further reported finding was that TCR beta sequences accurately predicted the HLA-A and HLA-B alleles for most subjects in the first cohort. Roughly uniform sequencing depth across donors was assumed in presence/absence analyses, although this assumption may not hold. The only immune exposure information available for the cohort was CMV serostatus. At a false discovery rate of 0.05, a later analysis linked some 17,000 TCR beta sequences to specific HLA alleles. This cohort had only TCR beta chains sequenced, and the lack of alpha or paired-chain data limited which features could be detected. According to a later genetic analysis, donors in an Asian-associated ancestry cluster had fewer N-insertions in productive TCRs than the roughly 670-donor mean. In a later genetic analysis, a missense DCLRE1C variant was associated with V-gene and J-gene trimming of TCR beta chains, and the association was replicated in an independent cohort. A later analysis found that TCR association rates varied across HLA loci, with DRB1 alleles showing the most associated TCRs and HLA-C alleles the fewest. In an earlier analysis of about 600 of the donors, most TCR beta V segments appeared in productive rearrangements about 90% or about 30% of the time, broadly matching IMGT annotations. In a later analysis, HLA-associated TCR beta chains showed more clonal expansion and lower generation probabilities than non-associated chains that were equally common. Correlated functional status among segregating V segments might reflect linkage disequilibrium, but an unknown experimental factor could not be ruled out. Three of the identified cytomegalovirus-associated TCR beta chains were confirmed in vitro to be specific for cytomegalovirus antigens. While some public TCRs were present in many individuals, most TCR sequences turned up only very rarely across donors. A total of about 150 TCR beta chains were listed by the study as associated with cytomegalovirus. Because counts were too low, approximately 15 rarely observed V segments, including chromosome 9 orphons, were excluded from the earlier analysis of several hundred of the donors. In a later analysis, most CMV-associated TCR beta chains were found to appear HLA-restricted, with HLA associations seemingly driven largely by CMV exposure.

Concerning this clone itself: Its antigen specificity is not known. Qualities for individual bases were not recorded, and no much larger clone is one base off.

Sequenced: PBMCs. Recombination joined TRBV10-1 with TRBJ1-6, and 8 junctional nucleotides match TRBD1. The sequence came from a male donor in good health and CMV-seronegative. Here is the DNA: TGCGCCAGCAGTCCGACAGGGGTCCATTCACCCCTCCACTTT. Translated, it gives CASSPTGVHSPLHF.